This entry lists 8 T cell receptor beta chains sequenced from one sample in a study of spatial heterogeneity in lung cancer. TCRdb fed the 5' RACE reads into MiXCR, producing one record per CDR3 protein. There are roughly 15,000 distinct CDR3 sequences in the sample; 3.6% occur only once, and 9.8% lies in the top ten. Time point specified: sample taken at primary tumor resection. Sequenced material: normal lung tissue next to the tumor, taken at surgery. The receptors come from a male donor with early-stage non-small cell lung cancer.

Ten or more counts support this clonotype. This beta chain lies outside the target of a library built for alpha chains; its clone size means little. The rearrangement uses TRBV6-6 and TRBJ2-3, with 8 bases fitting TRBD2. This CDR3 region has 16 residues. Trimming took 4 bases from V and 2 from J; bases not matched to a gene: 8. Germline CDR1 MNHNY, CDR2 SVGAGI (reference sequence). The CDR3 coding sequence is TGTGCCAGCAGTTTAGATTTTAGCGGGACCACAGATACGCAGTATTTT. Translating gives CASSLDFSGTTDTQYF.

This clonotype was counted ten times or more. This beta chain is a stray sequence in a library constructed for alpha chains; its clone size is not meaningful. The genes are TRBV7-9 and TRBJ1-1; D remains unclear. Germline lookup yields CDR1 SEHNR and CDR2 FQNEAQ (reference sequence). V lost 1 base, J lost 0 bases, and 6 bases lay in between. The CDR3 length is 14 residues. CDR3 in amino acids: CASSLDSVNTEAFF. The CDR3 bases are TGTGCCAGCAGCTTAGATTCTGTGAACACTGAAGCTTTCTTT.

This clonotype was counted many times. Since the library was made to target alpha chains, this beta chain is a stray read and its abundance is not meaningful. This chain links TRBV10-3 with TRBJ1-1; D uncertain. This CDR3 has 13 amino acids. CDR1 and CDR2 (germline): ENHRY, SYGVKD. Between the trimmed V and J ends, which lost 2 bases and 7 bases, there was a span of 11 bases. CDR3 sequence reads: CAISERRANEAFF. CDR3 coding DNA: TGTGCCATCAGTGAGCGTCGGGCGAATGAAGCTTTCTTT.

This clonotype came up many times. The library was designed around alpha chains, so this beta chain is a stray read whose abundance carries little weight. This CDR3 is CASSLIGTSSNEQFF. The DNA for the CDR3 is TGTGCCAGCAGTTTAATCGGGACAAGTTCCAATGAGCAGTTCTTC. The chain uses TRBV27 and TRBJ2-1, with D possibly TRBD1 on 6 matching bases. The CDR3 has 15 residues. V was trimmed by 2 bases and J by 6 bases, leaving 14 bases between them. Germline V gene data show CDR1 as MNHEY and CDR2 as SMNVEV (reference sequence).

There are many counts of this clonotype. This beta chain is an unintended read in a library built for alpha chains; its size means little. The genes are TRBV4-3 and TRBJ1-1; D uncertain. The germline V gene encodes CDR1 LGHNA and CDR2 YSLEER. The CDR3 runs to 16 residues. The V end was cut by 3 bases, the J end by 1 base, with 15 bases between. The CDR3 DNA reads as TGCGCCAGCAGCCACAGTGTGGGTGGATGGAACACTGAAGCTTTCTTT. It translates to CASSHSVGGWNTEAFF.

This clonotype appeared many times. This beta chain appears as a stray read in a library generated for alpha chains; its size is not informative. The J gene is TRBJ1-1, the V gene TRBV20-1; 7 bases are shared with TRBD1. Germline values: CDR1 DFQATT, CDR2 SNEGSKA (reference sequence). The CDR3 is 15 amino acids. V lost 3 bases, J lost 0 bases, and 7 bases stayed unmatched. The CDR3 sequence is CSARGADRVNTEAFF. The CDR3 DNA sequence: TGCAGTGCTAGGGGGGCAGACAGGGTGAACACTGAAGCTTTCTTT.

This clonotype was picked up one time. A library made for alpha chains picked up this beta chain off target, so its size means little. This chain uses TRBV20-1 with TRBJ2-2; D gene unclear. V lost 0 bases, J lost 1 base, and 9 bases lay in between. Per germline, CDR1 DFQATT and CDR2 SNEGSKA (reference sequence). The CDR3 covers 15 residues. CDR3: CSARDWQRNTGELFF. The CDR3 DNA sequence: TGCAGTGCTAGAGATTGGCAGAGGAACACCGGGGAGCTGTTTTTT.

This clonotype was detected many times. The library was built for alpha chains, so this beta chain is an off-target read and its size means little. Here the CDR3 reads CASSLQGWNTEAFF. The CDR3 nucleotides are TGTGCCAGCAGTTTACAGGGCTGGAACACTGAAGCTTTCTTT. The genes are TRBV6-5 and TRBJ1-1, with a tentative D call TRBD1 (6 bases). V gave up 4 bases and J gave up 1 base, with 10 bases separating them. In germline, CDR1 is MNHEY, CDR2 SVGAGI. CDR3 length: 14 residues.